A selection of T cell receptor beta chains follows, all from one sample in a study of blood T cell repertoires in COVID-19. Sequencing was performed with immunoSEQ multiplex PCR; in TCRdb, only in-frame clones are kept and a portion is missing. Among approximately 360,000 clones, roughly 89% were seen once, and the ten largest hold 6.5%. The sample was peripheral blood. These TCRs come from a man between 18 and 29 years old with active or convalescent COVID-19. The CDR3 runs from the conserved cysteine through the conserved F or W. D genes are given only for firm matches. A row's size may be missing; if present it is once, few, many or a size class.

v_call	cdr3_length	j_call	d_call	clone_size	cdr3_aa	cdr3_nt
TRBV7-2	14	TRBJ2-7	TRBD2	.	CASSLSGSAYEQYF	TGTGCCAGCAGCTTAAGCGGGAGCGCCTACGAGCAGTACTTC
TRBV19	16	TRBJ1-2	TRBD1	.	CASSTETGGIRYGYTF	TGTGCCAGTAGTACCGAGACAGGGGGAATTCGGTATGGCTACACCTTC
TRBV6-2/TRBV6-3	13	TRBJ1-5	.	.	CASSPRDSQPQHF	TGTGCCAGCAGTCCCCGGGATAGTCAGCCCCAGCATTTT
TRBV5-5	16	TRBJ2-1	TRBD2	.	CASSSLAGGLNNEQFF	TGTGCCAGCAGCTCACTAGCGGGGGGCCTCAACAATGAGCAGTTCTTC
TRBV6-5	13	TRBJ1-1	.	many	CASSYRTRKKAFF	TGTGCCAGCAGTTATAGGACACGGAAGAAAGCTTTCTTT
TRBV5-1	14	TRBJ1-1	.	.	CASSSLIENTEAFF	TGCGCCAGCAGCTCCCTGATAGAGAACACTGAAGCTTTCTTT
TRBV10-3	15	TRBJ1-6	TRBD1	.	CAISGQGAYNSPLHF	TGTGCCATCAGCGGACAGGGGGCGTATAATTCACCCCTCCACTTT
TRBV2	13	TRBJ1-4	.	.	CASSVLRGEKLFF	TGTGCCAGCAGTGTATTAAGAGGGGAAAAACTGTTTTTT
TRBV4-1	17	TRBJ1-2	.	.	CASSQVDGGAFNYGYTF	TGCGCCAGCAGCCAAGTTGACGGCGGGGCGTTCAACTATGGCTACACCTTC
TRBV5-6	13	TRBJ1-2	.	.	CASSSEQGYGYTF	TGTGCCAGCAGCTCCGAACAGGGTTACGGCTACACCTTC
TRBV18	15	TRBJ2-1	TRBD1	.	CASSPTGDGYNEQFF	TGTGCCAGCTCACCTACAGGGGATGGCTACAATGAGCAGTTCTTC
TRBV29-1	12	TRBJ2-7	.	.	CSAGGQGKQQYF	TGCAGCGCCGGAGGGCAAGGGAAACAGCAGTACTTC
TRBV7-9	15	TRBJ2-7	.	.	CASSAVTGSTYEQYF	TGTGCCAGCAGCGCCGTCACAGGGTCCACCTACGAGCAGTACTTC
TRBV6-1	15	TRBJ1-5	.	.	CASSEITGFNQPQHF	TGTGCCAGCAGTGAAATAACAGGATTCAATCAGCCCCAGCATTTT
TRBV27	14	TRBJ1-4	.	.	CASSLRGVNEKLFF	TGTGCCAGCAGTTTAAGGGGCGTTAATGAAAAACTGTTTTTT
TRBV5-1	15	TRBJ1-6	TRBD1	.	CASHEGAPGNSPLHF	TGCGCCAGTCACGAGGGGGCGCCGGGTAATTCACCCCTCCACTTT
TRBV27	12	TRBJ2-1	.	.	CASSGSYNEQFF	TGTGCCAGCTCAGGGTCTTACAATGAGCAGTTCTTC
TRBV13	13	TRBJ2-7	.	.	CASSLQTDYEQYF	TGTGCCAGCAGCTTACAGACAGACTACGAGCAGTACTTC
TRBV4-2	21	TRBJ1-5	TRBD1	few	CASSQTKKPPGQIYSNQPQHF	TGTGCCAGCAGCCAAACGAAAAAACCACCGGGACAGATATATAGCAATCAGCCCCAGCATTTT
TRBV9	17	TRBJ2-3	TRBD2	.	CASSVGSGGLGKDTQYF	TGTGCCAGCAGCGTAGGAAGCGGGGGGCTCGGGAAGGATACGCAGTATTTT
TRBV6-5	13	TRBJ1-2	TRBD1	.	CASKSRQGTGYTF	TGTGCCAGCAAATCTCGACAGGGAACTGGCTACACCTTC
TRBV6-5	15	TRBJ2-5	.	.	CASSYDSRFQETQYF	TGTGCCAGCAGTTACGACAGCCGTTTCCAAGAGACCCAGTACTTC